What follows are 8 T cell receptor beta chains derived from one specimen sequenced in a study of Ad26.COV2.S vaccination and SARS-CoV-2 variants. Generated by immunoSEQ multiplex PCR, the TCRdb table keeps only in-frame clones and is missing some. The sample has around 370,000 clones, approximately 84% seen once. Treatment noted: 15 to 20 received Ad26.COV2.S at low or high dose, single or two shots; several received placebo; per-sample allocation not given. Following the first vaccine or placebo injection, samples were taken on day 63. This sample comprised peripheral blood, obtained in a trial of Ad26.COV2.S vaccine versus placebo. These receptors all stem from a person aged 18-60 years who received the Ad26.COV2.S COVID-19 vaccine or a placebo.

The chain employs TRBV5-4 and TRBJ2-1; 9 bases line up with TRBD1. Germline V gene sequence: CDR1 SGHNT, CDR2 YYREEE (reference sequence). V lost 1 base to trimming and J lost 6 bases; unmatched junction nucleotides: 5. This CDR3 has 15 residues. The CDR3 loop reads CASSLPGQGSNEQFF. The CDR3 region has the DNA TGTGCCAGCAGCTTGCCGGGACAGGGTTCCAATGAGCAGTTCTTC.

This chain joins TRBV18 and TRBJ2-5, with D perhaps TRBD2 (5 bases). There are 12 residues in the CDR3. The V end was cut by 3 bases, the J end by 6 bases, with 8 bases between. In germline, CDR1 is KGHSH, CDR2 LQKENI. The CDR3 DNA reads TGTGCCAGCTCACCGGTCGGGAAGACCCAGTACTTC. As protein: CASSPVGKTQYF.

The chain carries TRBV9 and TRBJ1-1; 7 bases align to TRBD1. With 3 bases clipped from V and 5 bases from J, the junction kept 7 bases outside the gene matches. This CDR3 contains 14 residues. Germline V gene sequence: CDR1 SGDLS, CDR2 YYNGEE. The CDR3 nucleotides read TGTGCCAGCAGCGCAGGGGGTTGGGGGACTGAAGCTTTCTTT. It specifies CASSAGGWGTEAFF. Drawing the rest from reference TRBV9 and TRBJ1-1, the complete variable domain is DSGVTQTPKHLITATGQRVTLRCSPRSGDLSVYWYQQSLDQGLQFLIQYYNGEERAKGNILERFSAQQFPDLHSELNLSSLELGDSALYFCASSAGGWGTEAFFGQGTRLTVV.

The genes are TRBV3-1 (or the pseudogene TRBV3-2) and TRBJ1-1; D is unclear. This CDR3 is built from 14 residues. The germline gives CDR1 LGHDT, CDR2 YNNKEL (reference sequence). Trimming stripped 1 base from V and 6 bases from J, with 12 bases between. CDR3 in DNA: TGTGCCAGCAGCCAAGGGGGTGTGGTAGCTGAAGCTTTCTTT. The encoded protein is CASSQGGVVAEAFF.

CDR3 nucleotides: TGTGCCAGCTCACCACCCAGTGGAGATAATTCACCCCTCCACTTT. Its translation is CASSPPSGDNSPLHF. This chain uses TRBV18 with TRBJ1-6; D unclear. V was cut by 0 bases and J by 5 bases, with 8 bases left in between. Per germline, CDR1 KGHSH and CDR2 LQKENI. The CDR3 has 15 amino acids. Full variable domain (rest looked up from reference TRBV18 and TRBJ1-6): NAGVMQNPRHLVRRRGQEARLRCSPMKGHSHVYWYRQLPEEGLKFMVYLQKENIIDESGMPKERFSAEFPKEGPSILRIQQVVRGDSAAYFCASSPPSGDNSPLHFGNGTRLTVT.

V is TRBV6-5 and J is TRBJ2-7; unclear D gene. Trimming took 6 bases from V and 7 from J, leaving 13 bases between them. There are 12 residues in the CDR3. Germline lookup yields CDR1 MNHEY and CDR2 SVGAGI. CDR3 sequence reads: CASSRSGDEQYF. The CDR3 DNA reads TGTGCCAGCAGCCGGAGTGGGGATGAGCAGTACTTC.

V gene TRBV29-1 combines with J gene TRBJ1-4; 11 bases match TRBD1. The germline V gene encodes CDR1 SQVTM and CDR2 ANQGSEA. The V and J ends lost 1 base and 7 bases, in that order; junction bases with no gene match: 8. The CDR3 runs to 16 residues. The DNA for the CDR3 is TGCAGCGTTGAAGTCTACTCCGGGACAGGGGGTGAAAAACTGTTTTTT. Residues: CSVEVYSGTGGEKLFF.

The chain carries TRBV9 and TRBJ2-1; TRBD2 agrees at 8 bases. Germline values: CDR1 SGDLS, CDR2 YYNGEE. J lost 2 bases, V lost 6 bases, and 4 bases had no gene match. The CDR3 is made up of 14 amino acids. CDR3 amino acids: CASTRTSPYNEQFF. In nucleotides, the CDR3 is TGTGCCAGCACTAGGACTAGCCCCTACAATGAGCAGTTCTTC.